This T cell receptor (beta chain) was captured by sequencing in a study of OX40 agonist ivuxolimab in advanced cancers. About the study: Those treated in dose escalation had hepatocellular carcinoma, melanoma, renal cell cancer or head and neck cancer. A history of anti-PD-1, anti-PD-L1 or anti-CTLA-4 therapy was acceptable, and approximately 41% had some. General study findings and limits: In the 0.1-3.0 mg/kg groups, partial responders showed among the lowest expansion.

Germline CDR1 and CDR2: SGHVS and FQNEAQ. The CDR3 runs 13 residues. With 5 bases removed from V and 7 bases from J, the gap between germline ends came to 15 bases. A remark on this clone: The antigen is undetermined.

Patients were ineligible given autoimmune disease history or systemic immunosuppression. Assay used: immunoSEQ multiplex PCR; TCRdb lists only in-frame clones, some missing. The sample holds roughly 95,000 clones, over 75% seen once. The chain is built from TRBV7-8 and TRBJ2-7; D is uncertain. This receptor was obtained from an adult with an advanced solid tumor such as melanoma, head and neck, liver or kidney cancer. Sequences were derived from CD4+ or CD8+ T cells sorted from blood, sampled in a trial of the OX40 agonist ivuxolimab. The CDR3 spells CASSPQVRPEQYF. CDR3 DNA sequence: TGTGCCAGCAGCCCCCAGGTCAGGCCGGAGCAGTACTTC.